This TCR beta chain appears in the sequencing data of a study of cytomegalovirus exposure and HLA in healthy donors. About this clone itself: What it binds is unknown.

60 Vbeta and 13 Jbeta primers were used in PCR. Generated by immunoSEQ multiplex PCR, the TCRdb table keeps only in-frame clones and is missing some. Counted here are some 150,000 clones, 74% occurring once; the ten biggest clones make up roughly 2%. Study results and limitations: Reportedly, TCR beta sequences accurately predicted HLA-A and HLA-B alleles in most subjects. The study labeled 164 TCR beta chains cytomegalovirus-associated.

Sequences were obtained from PBMCs. The clonotype was recovered from a man aged 30 to 45 in good health and CMV-seronegative.

The CDR3 nucleotides are TGTGCCAGTAGTATACAGATGGGACAGGGGCATTCACCCCTCCACTTT. It translates to CASSIQMGQGHSPLHF. The rearrangement uses TRBV19 and TRBJ1-6; 10 bases are a match to TRBD1. Germline V gene sequence: CDR1 LNHDA, CDR2 SQIVND (reference sequence). The length of the CDR3 is 16 residues. V was pared by 2 bases and J by 8 bases, with 6 bases of the junction left unmatched.